This is a list of T cell receptor beta chains from one sample in a study of response to subunit inactivated influenza vaccine. TCRdb reanalysed the RT-PCR reads using MiXCR and keeps one entry per CDR3 protein. The table has around 750,000 distinct CDR3 sequences, 21% seen once; the top ten hold roughly 10%. The source was PBMCs from blood, collected 5 days after vaccination. These receptors were taken from a man between 45 and 60 years old who received an inactivated influenza vaccine. Both conserved end residues are part of each CDR3. The D gene is left open where the match is weak. Size tells how often a clone was seen (once, few, many) or the class of an expanded clone, and some rows leave it out.

d_call	clone_size	v_call	j_call	cdr3_aa	cdr3_nt
-	-	TRBV20-1	TRBJ2-5	CSARDARTAGRETQYF	TGCAGTGCTAGAGATGCCCGAACGGCGGGAAGAGAGACCCAGTACTTC
-	many	TRBV20-1	TRBJ2-1	CSAKGNEQFF	TGCAGTGCTAAGGGCAATGAGCAGTTCTTC
-	-	TRBV5-1	TRBJ1-2	CASSATGGDYGYTF	TGCGCCAGCAGCGCCACAGGTGGGGACTATGGCTACACCTTC
-	-	TRBV7-9	TRBJ2-2	CASKGGAGELFF	TGTGCCAGCAAAGGCGGAGCCGGGGAGCTGTTTTTT
-	-	TRBV7-3	TRBJ2-1	CASSRLGSSDNEQFF	TGTGCCAGCAGCCGCTTAGGGAGTAGTGACAATGAGCAGTTCTTC
-	-	TRBV5-5	TRBJ2-3	CASSFSRVSTDTQYF	TGTGCCAGCAGCTTTTCCAGGGTGAGCACAGATACGCAGTATTTT
-	-	TRBV14	TRBJ2-7	CASSQSSWRVYEQYF	TGTGCCAGCAGCCAGTCCTCATGGCGGGTCTACGAGCAGTACTTC
-	once	TRBV18	TRBJ1-1	CASVEGDTLLNTEAFF	TGTGCCAGCGTAGAAGGGGACACTCTCTTGAACACTGAAGCTTTCTTT
-	few	TRBV28	TRBJ2-2	CASSPRRAVPGELFF	TGTGCCAGCAGTCCCCGTAGGGCCGTTCCCGGGGAGCTGTTTTTT
TRBD2	-	TRBV4-3	TRBJ2-2	CASSQGVFGGGTGELFF	TGCGCCAGCAGCCAAGGGGTTTTTGGCGGGGGCACCGGGGAGCTGTTTTTT
TRBD1	-	TRBV2	TRBJ2-7	CASFQQRQGYEQYF	TGTGCCAGCTTTCAGCAGAGACAGGGCTACGAGCAGTACTTC
-	-	TRBV20-1	TRBJ2-5	CSAVGGAYQETQYF	TGCAGTGCTGTTGGGGGCGCCTATCAAGAGACCCAGTACTTC
TRBD1	many	TRBV29-1	TRBJ2-7	CSVTTRDRGIHEQYF	TGCAGCGTTACGACTCGGGACAGGGGCATCCACGAGCAGTACTTC
-	-	TRBV3-1	TRBJ2-7	CASGAAAGEYEQYF	TGTGCCAGCGGCGCCGCAGCAGGGGAATACGAGCAGTACTTC
-	-	TRBV7-2	TRBJ2-5	CASSPSWGQETQYF	TGTGCCAGCAGCCCCTCCTGGGGACAAGAGACCCAGTACTTC
-	-	TRBV7-9	TRBJ1-1	CASSLAGEMVAEAFF	TGTGCCAGCAGCTTAGCGGGGGAGATGGTGGCTGAAGCTTTCTTT
-	few	TRBV24-1	TRBJ2-3	CATRKGNRTDTQYF	TGTGCCACCAGGAAGGGTAACCGCACAGATACGCAGTATTTT
TRBD1	few	TRBV27	TRBJ1-5	CASSPSTDRVQPQHF	TGTGCCAGCAGTCCCAGCACCGACAGGGTTCAGCCCCAGCATTTT
TRBD2	-	TRBV5-1	TRBJ2-1	CASVPLAGSNNEQFF	TGCGCCAGCGTCCCCCTAGCGGGAAGTAACAATGAGCAGTTCTTC
-	-	TRBV29-1	TRBJ2-5	CSVAPGQETQYF	TGCAGCGTTGCCCCAGGGCAAGAGACCCAGTACTTC
-	-	TRBV20-1	TRBJ2-7	CSARWDHREQYF	TGCAGTGCTCGCTGGGACCATCGGGAGCAGTACTTC
TRBD1	few	TRBV20-1	TRBJ2-7	CSAFSTGGATEQYF	TGCAGTGCTTTCTCGACAGGGGGCGCGACCGAGCAGTACTTC